One and the same sample provided the 12 T cell receptor beta chains below, sequenced in a study of T-cell reconstitution after alpha-beta-depleted transplantation in children. TCRbeta library construction was performed incorporating unique molecular identifiers. TCRdb fed the PCR reads into MiXCR, producing one record per CDR3 protein. The sample gives roughly 500,000 distinct CDR3 sequences, approximately 10% of which show up once; just over 2% is in the top ten. The material sequenced was PBMCs, taken before TCRalphabeta/CD19-depleted stem cell transplant. The receptors shown here come from a child aged 2 to 10 with inherited bone marrow failure, due to receive a stem cell transplant.

Worth noting for this clonotype: A single base separates this from a much larger clone, so it may be a read error. V gene TRBV11-1 combines with J gene TRBJ2-1; 14 positions match TRBD2. Losses at the gene ends were 5 bases for V and 5 bases for J; bases not matched to a gene: 11. CDR3 length: 18 residues. Germline V lookup: CDR1 SGHAT, CDR2 FQDESV (reference sequence). CDR3 DNA sequence: TGTGCCAGCAGCCCAAACCGGACTAGCGGGAGGTCCCACAATGAGCAGTTCTTC. Translated: CASSPNRTSGRSHNEQFF.

About this clonotype itself: A much larger clone sits a single nucleotide away, making a read error possible. J is TRBJ2-7 and V is TRBV12-1; the D call in the table, TRBD2, was not verified against the DNA. TRBV12-1 is a documented pseudogene. CDR3 length: 15 amino acids. The CDR3 DNA reads TGTGCCAGCAGCTTTCTTCGTGGACGAGCGGCCGAGCAGTACTTC. This gives the protein CASSFLRGRAAEQYF.

This clonotype was recorded at least ten times. V usage is TRBV12-3 or TRBV12-4 and J usage is TRBJ2-7; weak D call: TRBD1 (5 bases). The CDR3 has 16 amino acids. The germline V and J ends were trimmed by 4 bases and 0 bases, with 16 bases remaining between them. The CDR3 nucleotides read TGTGCCAGCAGTTCCTGGTGGGGCAAGAGCTCCTACGAGCAGTACTTC. It specifies CASSSWWGKSSYEQYF.

The V and J genes are TRBV27 and TRBJ2-6; D not certain. Germline loops: CDR1 MNHEY, CDR2 SMNVEV (reference sequence). Deletions cut 5 bases from V and 0 bases from J, with 8 bases between. This CDR3 contains 15 residues. CDR3 sequence reads: CASSNFNSGANVLTF. CDR3 nucleotide sequence: TGTGCCAGCAGTAACTTTAACTCTGGGGCCAACGTCCTGACTTTC.

This clonotype was seen many times. This chain links TRBV12-3 or TRBV12-4 with TRBJ2-3; D is ambiguous. The CDR3 sequence is 14 residues long. Trimming stripped 1 base from V and 4 bases from J, with 9 bases between. The CDR3, as DNA: TGTGCCAGCAGTTTAGAGCTGCGGCCAGATACGCAGTATTTT. Protein: CASSLELRPDTQYF.

This clonotype was detected a few times. The V and J genes are TRBV20-1 and TRBJ1-5; no clear D gene. This CDR3 is 16 amino acids long. V lost 3 bases and J lost 2, with 17 bases in between. Germline CDR1 reads DFQATT; CDR2 reads SNEGSKA (reference sequence). CDR3 sequence reads: CSARTLREVGNQPQHF. The DNA of the CDR3 is TGCAGTGCTAGGACCCTCCGGGAGGTGGGCAATCAGCCCCAGCATTTT.

This clonotype was counted many times. This chain joins TRBV29-1 and TRBJ1-4, with TRBD1 as a possible D gene (6 bases). CDR3 length: 13 residues. In germline, CDR1 is SQVTM, CDR2 ANQGSEA. Deletions cut 5 bases from V and 6 bases from J, with 13 bases between. CDR3 in DNA: TGCAGCGTTCTGGGGCAGGGGTATGAAAAACTGTTTTTT. It encodes CSVLGQGYEKLFF. The full variable domain, with the rest looked up from reference TRBV29-1 and TRBJ1-4, is SAVISQKPSRDICQRGTSLTIQCQVDSQVTMMFWYRQQPGQSLTLIATANQGSEATYESGFVIDKFPISRPNLTFSTLTVSNMSPEDSSIYLCSVLGQGYEKLFFGSGTQLSVL.

This clonotype was seen repeatedly, ten times or more. This chain uses TRBV7-6 with TRBJ2-3; the D gene is possibly TRBD2 (6 bases). The V gene lost 4 bases and the J gene lost 6 bases, with 11 bases spanning the gap. The length of the CDR3 is 13 residues. Germline values: CDR1 SGHVS, CDR2 FNYEAQ. The CDR3 is CASSSEEGDTQYF. The CDR3 nucleotides read TGTGCCAGCAGCTCCGAGGAGGGGGATACGCAGTATTTT.

Many counts were recorded for this clonotype. This sequence joins TRBV12-3 or TRBV12-4 and TRBJ1-2; D perhaps matches TRBD1 (6 bases). This CDR3 has 14 amino acids. V was clipped by 5 bases and J by 2 bases, with 12 bases between them. The CDR3 is CASSPGGRNYGYTF. As DNA, the CDR3 is TGTGCCAGCAGTCCCGGGGGGCGAAACTATGGCTACACCTTC.

Many counts were recorded for this clonotype. The genes are TRBV4-3 and TRBJ2-5, with TRBD2 identical over 11 bases. This CDR3 comprises 17 residues. Germline V CDR1 and CDR2: LGHNA, YSLEER. V lost 0 bases to trimming and J lost 4 bases; unmatched junction nucleotides: 7. The CDR3 nucleotides are TGCGCCAGCAGCCAAGAGGGGATAGCGGGAGGGGGAGAGACCCAGTACTTC. Translating gives CASSQEGIAGGGETQYF.

V usage is TRBV27 and J usage is TRBJ1-1; TRBD1 matches 9 bases. Germline V gene lookup returns CDR1 MNHEY and CDR2 SMNVEV (reference sequence). With V trimmed by 5 bases and J by 0 bases, 7 bases remained unmatched. This CDR3 is 16 amino acids long. In nucleotides, the CDR3 is TGTGCCAGCAGTGGGCCGACAGGGGGATTGAACACTGAAGCTTTCTTT. This sequence encodes CASSGPTGGLNTEAFF.

There are many counts of this clonotype. The chain has TRBV20-1 and TRBJ2-7, with 7 nucleotides matching TRBD1. CDR3 length equals 12 residues. V was pared by 3 bases and J by 5 bases, with 4 bases of the junction left unmatched. CDR1 DFQATT and CDR2 SNEGSKA come from the germline V gene (reference sequence). The CDR3 reads CSASKGADEQYF. CDR3 in DNA: TGCAGTGCTAGTAAGGGGGCGGACGAGCAGTACTTC.